The TCR beta chain under discussion was sequenced for a study of blood T cell repertoires in COVID-19. On the study more broadly: Samples came from the United States, Italy and Spain, spanning acute and convalescent COVID-19.

Some clones are missing from TCRdb's copy, which holds only in-frame ones; the method was immunoSEQ multiplex PCR. The sample yields approximately 280,000 clones, 85% seen once. The cohort comprised adults aged 18 to 89 years residing in some 24 US areas. Two negative PCRs, clearance, or symptom resolution characterized the recovered Cohort 3 donors. Per the germline V gene, CDR1 is SGHTA and CDR2 is FQGNSA. This CDR3 contains 16 residues. V gave up 0 bases and J gave up 0 bases, with 11 bases separating them. The receptor's source is a woman aged 45-65 years who had recovered from COVID-19. The sample consisted of PBMCs or T cells enriched from blood (not recorded which). This rearrangement joins TRBV7-2 to TRBJ1-1; D is perhaps TRBD1 (5 bases). In DNA, the CDR3 is TGTGCCAGCAGCTTAGCGCACTCAGGGTTGAACACTGAAGCTTTCTTT. As protein: CASSLAHSGLNTEAFF. Full variable domain (remainder filled in from reference TRBV7-2 and TRBJ1-1): GAGVSQSPSNKVTEKGKDVELRCDPISGHTALYWYRQSLGQGLEFLIYFQGNSAPDKSGLPSDRFSAERTGGSVSTLTIQRTQQEDSAVYLCASSLAHSGLNTEAFFGQGTRLTVV.